This T cell receptor (beta chain) was identified in a study of blood T cell repertoires in COVID-19 (dated by TCRdb to between 2020 and 2021). The study in broad terms: Collaborator samples came from the United States, Italy and Spain and covered acute and convalescent phases of COVID-19. The repertoires were made available in a free public database intended to serve as a resource for research on the immune response to SARS-CoV-2. The prospective study material was composed of cDNA or gDNA derived from T cells, B-cell-depleted T cells, or PBMCs. Where HLA class I and class II types were available, the types were taken from metadata supplied by the sample provider, not from assay-based typing. Deeply sampled blood TCRbeta repertoires from subjects exposed to, actively infected with, or recovered from COVID-19 were included in the dataset. The samples were drawn from the first 160 participants of the ongoing ImmuneRACE study and from roughly 1,300 subjects provided by 6 global collaborators. Nearly every sample came with metadata listing a de-identified subject ID, COVID-19 status, age in years and sex.

V drops 0 bases and J drops 6 bases, leaving 12 bases in between. The CDR1 and CDR2 encoded by the germline V gene are MGHRA and YSYEKL. Including the terminal cysteine and phenylalanine, the CDR3 comprises 15 residues. Of all the DNA, just the CDR3 is kept, 45 bases in frame from base 1. A word on this clone: Its antigen is not yet known. Base qualities were left out, and no much larger clone turns up one base away.

Broad study findings and their caveats: Clinical and demographic metadata were provided uncurated, with the amount varying by source and participant.

Enrolling through a virtual design, the prospective study's participants ranged in age from about 18 to 100 years and lived across about two dozen United States geographic areas. In the prospective study, participants were assigned to cohorts based on the clinical history participants reported in a screening survey and a study questionnaire. Exposed participants had been in contact, within 2 weeks of entering the study, with a person who had a PCR-confirmed or clinician-diagnosed case of COVID-19. Each participant in the prospective study had whole blood, serum and a nasopharyngeal or oropharyngeal swab collected by mobile phlebotomists. Additional blood draws and questionnaires over an approximately two-month period could optionally be provided by prospective study participants. Blood samples from the prospective study were shipped frozen or at room temperature prior to DNA extraction. TCRbeta CDR3 regions were amplified from genomic DNA by means of the immunoSEQ Assay, a bias-controlled multiplex PCR. On the authors' methods: Nucleated cell counts per sample were estimated from amplification of reference gene primers within the assay. Sequence reads were collapsed and filtered to measure the absolute abundance of every unique TCRbeta CDR3 rearrangement. For each sample, productive Simpson clonality was calculated as the square root of Simpson's diversity index across productive rearrangements. TCRdb provides this immuneACCESS table in a form limited to in-frame rearrangements. Some clones are lacking; in checked studies, under half of them reflect an unresolved V gene, and why the rest are absent is not known. Clone size and V and J calls were adopted from that table, with D and trimming inferred from the DNA. Within this sample are 200,000 to 250,000 clones, with about 87% of them counted one time only. About 3.5% of the sample is taken by the ten largest.

The sequence came from a woman aged 25 to 39 who had been exposed to COVID-19. The material sequenced was PBMCs or T cells enriched from blood (not recorded which). Rearrangement joined TRBV4-1 to TRBJ1-5, with TRBD1 as a weak D call on 5 bases. Here is the DNA: TGCGCCAGCAGCCAAGAAGGGTTGGGGGGTCAGCCCCAGCATTTT. This translates into CASSQEGLGGQPQHF.